The source of this T cell receptor beta chain is a study of cytomegalovirus exposure and HLA in healthy donors. As for the study in general: An earlier analysis identified some 110 million unique TCR beta sequences in about 180 million T cells.

Vbeta (60) and Jbeta (13) primers were used in the PCR. Per the original data handling: In a later analysis, roughly 10 million of 65 million to 90 million unique beta chains occurred in at least two donors. The data were produced by immunoSEQ multiplex PCR, yet TCRdb's version contains in-frame clones alone and is incomplete. V and J calls and clone size are copied from that table; D and trimming were computed from the DNA. The sample has 30,000 to 50,000 clones; the top ten hold more than 3%. Germline CDR1 reads SGHKS; CDR2 reads YYEKEE (reference sequence). The germline V and J ends were trimmed by 4 bases and 2 bases, with 15 bases remaining between them. The CDR3 spans 15 residues.

Material for sequencing was PBMCs. This chain connects TRBV5-5 to TRBJ1-2; D might be TRBD1 (6 bases). The sequence came from a woman in her 30s in good health and CMV-seropositive. The CDR3 sequence is CASSPRDNRNYGYTF. DNA of the CDR3: TGTGCCAGCAGCCCCAGGGACAATCGGAACTATGGCTACACCTTC.